The 22 T cell receptor beta chains below all came from one sample that was sequenced in a study of blood T cell repertoires in COVID-19. Sequenced by immunoSEQ multiplex PCR; TCRdb stores in-frame clones only, minus some. The sample gives some 300,000 clones, around 90% of which show up once; around 2% is in the top ten. Sequenced input: PBMCs or T cells enriched from blood (not recorded which). These receptors all stem from a woman in her sixties in a cohort exposed to, infected with or recovered from COVID-19 (not recorded which).

The chain carries TRBV2 and TRBJ2-5, with a weak D call TRBD1 (6 bases). This CDR3 contains 13 residues. Trimming pared 4 bases from V and 2 bases from J, leaving 8 bases between. The germline gives CDR1 SNHLY, CDR2 FYNNEI. The CDR3 DNA reads as TGTGCCAGCAGTGGGGGGCGTCAAGAGACCCAGTACTTC. Protein: CASSGGRQETQYF. The whole variable domain, filled in from reference TRBV2 and TRBJ2-5, reads EPEVTQTPSHQVTQMGQEVILRCVPISNHLYFYWYRQILGQKVEFLVSFYNNEISEKSEIFDDQFSVERPDGSNFTLKIRSTKLEDSAMYFCASSGGRQETQYFGPGTRLLVL.

The gene calls are TRBV27 and TRBJ2-1; weak D call: TRBD2 (5 bases). The length of the CDR3 is 16 residues. Trimming took 3 bases from V and 5 from J, leaving 17 bases between them. CDR1 is MNHEY and CDR2 is SMNVEV in the germline V gene (reference sequence). DNA of the CDR3: TGTGCCAGCAGTTTTAGGTCGGCTAGCCTCAACAATGAGCAGTTCTTC. It codes for CASSFRSASLNNEQFF.

The chain uses TRBV3-1 (or the pseudogene TRBV3-2) and TRBJ2-3; D possibly corresponds to TRBD2 (5 bases). This CDR3 has 16 residues. CDR1 and CDR2 from the germline V gene are LGHDT and YNNKEL (reference sequence). V lost 0 bases, J lost 6 bases, and 16 bases lay in between. The CDR3 sequence: CASSQESGTRDDTQYF. In DNA, the CDR3 is TGTGCCAGCAGCCAAGAGTCGGGAACGCGTGATGATACGCAGTATTTT.

The V gene is TRBV4-1, the J gene TRBJ1-6; no firm D call. This CDR3 is 14 amino acids long. In germline, CDR1 is MGHRA, CDR2 YSYEKL. V lost 0 bases and J lost 10, with 10 bases in between. In DNA, the CDR3 is TGCGCCAGCAGCCAAGATCCCGGGAACTCACCCCTCCACTTT. This encodes CASSQDPGNSPLHF.

The chain joins TRBV28 to TRBJ1-2, with 9 bases aligning to TRBD1. Trimming cost V 2 bases and J 7 bases; bases outside gene matches: 8. This CDR3 has 15 residues. CDR1 and CDR2 from the germline V gene are MDHEN and SYDVKM. In nucleotides, the CDR3 is TGTGCCAGCAGTTTAAGCCGACAGGGGGTGGGTGGCTACACCTTC. It encodes CASSLSRQGVGGYTF.

The J gene is TRBJ2-1, the V gene TRBV19; 13 nucleotides match TRBD2. J lost 0 bases, V lost 2 bases, and 7 bases had no gene match. The CDR3 contains 19 residues. Per germline, CDR1 LNHDA and CDR2 SQIVND (reference sequence). CDR3: CASSIRTSGRVSSYNEQFF. The CDR3 DNA follows: TGTGCCAGTAGTATAAGAACTAGCGGGAGGGTTAGCTCCTACAATGAGCAGTTCTTC. The variable domain in full, completed from reference TRBV19 and TRBJ2-1, reads DGGITQSPKYLFRKEGQNVTLSCEQNLNHDAMYWYRQDPGQGLRLIYYSQIVNDFQKGDIAEGYSVSREKKESFPLTVTSAQKNPTAFYLCASSIRTSGRVSSYNEQFFGPGTRLTVL.

The chain has TRBV6-5 and TRBJ1-2; D ambiguous. The length of the CDR3 is 15 residues. V shed 2 bases and J shed 0 bases, with 10 bases lying between them. Germline-derived CDR1 and CDR2 are MNHEY and SVGAGI. The CDR3: CASSYRGTANYGYTF. As DNA, the CDR3 is TGTGCCAGCAGTTACCGGGGAACCGCTAACTATGGCTACACCTTC.

The chain links TRBV3-1 (or the pseudogene TRBV3-2) to TRBJ1-4, with D perhaps TRBD1 (5 bases). V was trimmed by 7 bases and J by 10 bases, leaving 19 bases between them. This CDR3 contains 14 residues. From germline, CDR1 is LGHDT and CDR2 YNNKEL (reference sequence). CDR3 coding DNA: TGTGCCAGCACCAGGAGCGGGGGAAAAGGAAAACTGTTTTTT. This translates into CASTRSGGKGKLFF.

The V call is TRBV28, the J call TRBJ1-4; D perhaps matches TRBD1 (6 bases). Germline-derived CDR1 and CDR2 are MDHEN and SYDVKM. The CDR3 spans 15 residues. With 5 bases removed from V and 7 bases from J, the gap between germline ends came to 17 bases. The CDR3 DNA is TGTGCCAGCAGTGTCACAGGGCGCCGTAGTGAAAAACTGTTTTTT. Its protein product is CASSVTGRRSEKLFF.

This clone was detected only once. The chain joins TRBV2 to TRBJ1-6, with unresolved D. There are 14 residues in the CDR3. Germline CDR1 reads SNHLY; CDR2 reads FYNNEI. Between the trimmed V and J ends, which lost 7 bases and 3 bases, there was a span of 10 bases. The CDR3 DNA sequence: TGTGCCAGCAATGCACAAGTCTATAATTCACCCCTCCACTTT. This translates into CASNAQVYNSPLHF.

The chain couples TRBV28 to TRBJ2-1; the match to TRBD2 covers 15 bases. The ends lost 1 base at V and 9 bases at J; junction bases unmatched: 10. The germline V gene encodes CDR1 MDHEN and CDR2 SYDVKM. This CDR3 comprises 18 residues. CDR3 in DNA: TGTGCCAGCAGTTTATTAGGGACCGGGACTAGCGGGAGGAGTGAGCAGTTCTTC. Its translation is CASSLLGTGTSGRSEQFF. Drawing the rest from reference TRBV28 and TRBJ2-1, the complete variable domain is DVKVTQSSRYLVKRTGEKVFLECVQDMDHENMFWYRQDPGLGLRLIYFSYDVKMKEKGDIPEGYSVSREKKERFSLILESASTNQTSMYLCASSLLGTGTSGRSEQFFGPGTRLTVL.

This clone appeared once. V and J are TRBV28 and TRBJ2-2; 7 positions match TRBD1. This CDR3 contains 16 residues. Germline CDR1 MDHEN, CDR2 SYDVKM. With V trimmed by 2 bases and J by 4 bases, 7 bases remained unmatched. The CDR3 sequence: CASSLRQGRGTGELFF. Here the CDR3 DNA reads TGTGCCAGCAGTTTAAGACAGGGAAGGGGCACCGGGGAGCTGTTTTTT. The complete variable domain, with remaining parts taken from reference TRBV28 and TRBJ2-2, reads DVKVTQSSRYLVKRTGEKVFLECVQDMDHENMFWYRQDPGLGLRLIYFSYDVKMKEKGDIPEGYSVSREKKERFSLILESASTNQTSMYLCASSLRQGRGTGELFFGEGSRLTVL.

V and J are TRBV19 and TRBJ1-4; no reliable D call. The CDR3 covers 12 residues. V was shortened by 10 bases and J by 7 bases, with 13 bases between the two germline ends. Germline CDR1 and CDR2: LNHDA and SQIVND (reference sequence). CDR3 DNA sequence: TGTGCCACCAAGGCCGGGAGTGAAAAACTGTTTTTT. Translating gives CATKAGSEKLFF. The whole variable domain, remainder taken from reference TRBV19 and TRBJ1-4, is DGGITQSPKYLFRKEGQNVTLSCEQNLNHDAMYWYRQDPGQGLRLIYYSQIVNDFQKGDIAEGYSVSREKKESFPLTVTSAQKNPTAFYLCATKAGSEKLFFGSGTQLSVL.

The chain couples TRBV10-2 to TRBJ1-2, with 10 bases fitting TRBD1. V was pared by 6 bases and J by 7 bases, with 5 bases of the junction left unmatched. The CDR3 has 13 amino acids. The germline V gene encodes CDR1 WSHSY and CDR2 SAAADI. The CDR3 nucleotides are TGCGCCAGCAGCGCTTGGACAGGGGGTGGCTACACCTTC. Encoded protein: CASSAWTGGGYTF.

In nucleotides, the CDR3 is TGTGCCAGCACCCTCCACAGGGACGAGCAGTACTTC. This codes for CASTLHRDEQYF. The J gene is TRBJ2-7, the V gene TRBV7-8; weak D call: TRBD1 (6 bases). The CDR3 contains 12 residues. The V end lost 7 bases, the J end lost 5 bases, and 12 bases lay between the germline ends. CDR1 SGHVS and CDR2 FQNEAQ come from the germline V gene.

This clone is a singleton in its sample. The chain employs TRBV27 and TRBJ1-6, with TRBD1 matching over 10 bases. The CDR3 sequence is 19 residues long. Germline CDR1 reads MNHEY; CDR2 reads SMNVEV (reference sequence). V shed 5 bases and J 0 bases; nucleotides not matched to a gene: 10. DNA for the CDR3: TGTGCCAGCAGTAGAGGGACAGGGGCTAGGAGCTCCTATAATTCACCCCTCCACTTT. Its translation is CASSRGTGARSSYNSPLHF.

The V and J genes are TRBV28 and TRBJ2-2, with a possible D match to TRBD2 (6 bases). Trimming removed 3 bases at V and 7 bases at J, with 15 bases between. This CDR3 is 15 amino acids long. The germline V gene encodes CDR1 MDHEN and CDR2 SYDVKM. The CDR3 reads CASSLGLHSRGELFF. The CDR3 coding sequence is TGTGCCAGCAGTTTGGGACTCCACAGTCGCGGGGAGCTGTTTTTT.

V is TRBV28 and J is TRBJ1-5; no reliable D call. The germline gives CDR1 MDHEN, CDR2 SYDVKM. This CDR3 has 14 amino acids. V gave up 6 bases and J gave up 4 bases, with 13 bases separating them. The DNA of the CDR3 is TGTGCCAGCAGATCAATACGGGAGAATCAGCCCCAGCATTTT. Translated, it gives CASRSIRENQPQHF.

CDR3 sequence (DNA): TGTGCCAGCCTGCCGGGATTCAATTCACCCCTCCACTTT. It translates to CASLPGFNSPLHF. This chain connects TRBV19 to TRBJ1-6; no firm D call. Germline assignment: CDR1 LNHDA and CDR2 SQIVND (reference sequence). V was trimmed by 9 bases and J by 7 bases, leaving 13 bases between them. This CDR3 is 13 amino acids long.

The V call is TRBV4-2, the J call TRBJ1-1; D unresolved. The CDR3 is made up of 14 amino acids. Trimming stripped 0 bases from V and 2 bases from J, with 7 bases between. Germline V gene lookup returns CDR1 LGHNA and CDR2 YNFKEQ. The chain's CDR3 is CASSQERFNTEAFF. The CDR3 DNA sequence: TGTGCCAGCAGCCAAGAACGGTTCAACACTGAAGCTTTCTTT.

The rearrangement joins TRBV7-8 to TRBJ1-2, with TRBD1 matching 9 bases. Per germline, CDR1 SGHVS and CDR2 FQNEAQ. The CDR3 has 17 amino acids. Trimming removed 1 base from V and 4 bases from J; junction bases left unmatched: 10. CDR3 DNA: TGTGCCAGCAGCTTAGGGGGACAGGGTTTAGCAATCTATGGCTACACCTTC. Protein: CASSLGGQGLAIYGYTF.

J is TRBJ1-6 and V is TRBV5-1; the match to TRBD1 covers 12 bases. With V trimmed by 4 bases and J by 7 bases, 3 bases remained unmatched. This CDR3 comprises 15 residues. Germline V gives CDR1 SGHRS, CDR2 YFSETQ. The CDR3 is CASSPGTGGNSPLHF. CDR3 nucleotides: TGCGCCAGCAGCCCCGGGACAGGGGGCAATTCACCCCTCCACTTT.